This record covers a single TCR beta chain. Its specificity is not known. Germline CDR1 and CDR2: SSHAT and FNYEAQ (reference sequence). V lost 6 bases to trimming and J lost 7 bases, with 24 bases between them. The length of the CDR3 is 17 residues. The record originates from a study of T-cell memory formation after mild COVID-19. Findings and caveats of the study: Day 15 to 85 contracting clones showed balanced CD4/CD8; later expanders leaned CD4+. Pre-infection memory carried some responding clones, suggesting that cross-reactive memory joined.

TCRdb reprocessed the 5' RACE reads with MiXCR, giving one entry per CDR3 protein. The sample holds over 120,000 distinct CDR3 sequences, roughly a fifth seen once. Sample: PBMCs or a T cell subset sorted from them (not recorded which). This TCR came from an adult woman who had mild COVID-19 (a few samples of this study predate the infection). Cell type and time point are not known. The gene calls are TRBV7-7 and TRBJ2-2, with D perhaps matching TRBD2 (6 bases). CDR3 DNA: TGTGCCAGCAGTTTAAATGGGGCAGGCCGGGAGAGCGGGGAGCTGTTTTTT. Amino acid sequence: CASSLNGAGRESGELFF.